One and the same sample provided the 28 T cell receptor beta chains below, sequenced in a study of blood T cell repertoires in COVID-19. Profiling relied on immunoSEQ multiplex PCR, and the TCRdb table lists in-frame clones only, not all of them. The sample lists about 76,000 clones, around 91% occurring once. Sequencing was done on a sample of peripheral blood. Every receptor here comes from a human donor in a cohort sampled during active COVID-19.

This chain links TRBV5-1 with TRBJ2-7, with 8 nucleotides matching TRBD1. This CDR3 region has 14 residues. V lost 4 bases, J lost 6 bases, and 9 bases stayed unmatched. CDR1 and CDR2 (germline): SGHRS, YFSETQ. CDR3 region: CASSNWQGAGEQYF. For the CDR3, the DNA is TGCGCCAGCAGCAACTGGCAGGGGGCCGGCGAGCAGTACTTC.

The chain joins TRBV19 to TRBJ1-1, with no clear D. With 5 bases removed from V and 7 bases from J, the gap between germline ends came to 17 bases. This CDR3 has 14 amino acids. Germline V lookup: CDR1 LNHDA, CDR2 SQIVND (reference sequence). The CDR3 DNA reads TGTGCCAGTAGTCCCGGGGAGGGAGGGTTTGAAGCTTTCTTT. This translates into CASSPGEGGFEAFF.

The CDR3 nucleotides are TGTGCCAGCTCACCACCGACTCTAACCAACAATGAGCAGTTCTTC. Translated: CASSPPTLTNNEQFF. The rearrangement uses TRBV18 and TRBJ2-1; D remains ambiguous. Per the germline V gene, CDR1 is KGHSH and CDR2 is LQKENI. The V gene lost 0 bases and the J gene lost 5 bases, with 11 bases spanning the gap. CDR3 size: 15 residues.

This clone was counted many times. This sequence joins TRBV4-1 and TRBJ1-1; maybe TRBD1 (5 bases). Trimming removed 4 bases at V and 5 bases at J, with 14 bases between. The CDR3 has 14 amino acids. Germline CDR1 reads MGHRA; CDR2 reads YSYEKL. CDR3: CASSRVGGRTEAFF. The CDR3, as DNA: TGCGCCAGCAGCCGCGTGGGGGGGAGGACTGAAGCTTTCTTT.

The J gene is TRBJ2-7, the V gene TRBV5-6, with D possibly TRBD1 on 5 matching bases. The CDR3 sequence is 16 residues long. The V end was cut by 0 bases, the J end by 4 bases, with 17 bases between. Germline V gene data show CDR1 as SGHDT and CDR2 as YYEEEE. The CDR3: CASSLAPDSSSYEQYF. The CDR3, as DNA: TGTGCCAGCAGCTTGGCTCCAGACAGTTCCTCATACGAGCAGTACTTC.

The chain carries TRBV4-2 and TRBJ1-2; weak D call: TRBD1 (5 bases). The CDR3 contains 16 residues. Between the trimmed V and J ends, which lost 4 bases and 1 base, there was a span of 16 bases. Germline CDR1 is LGHNA and CDR2 is YNFKEQ. The CDR3 DNA sequence: TGTGCCAGCAGCCGGACATCAGACAGTTATAACTATGGCTACACCTTC. As protein: CASSRTSDSYNYGYTF.

This clone has only a few counts. At one boundary the junction diverges from the germline segment, which might be a read error. The rearrangement joins TRBV7-2 to TRBJ1-1; D is unclear. The CDR3 has 13 residues. Germline CDR1 SGHTA, CDR2 FQGNSA. DNA for the CDR3: TGTGCCAGCAGCATATACGGGGTACTTGAACCTTTCTTT. It encodes CASSIYGVLEPFF.

The rearrangement joins TRBV18 to TRBJ2-5, with no clear D. The V gene's germline CDR1 is KGHSH and CDR2 LQKENI. The CDR3 contains 14 residues. Trimming took 0 bases from V and 2 from J, leaving 7 bases between them. In nucleotides, the CDR3 is TGTGCCAGCTCACCACCGGCATCTCAAGAGACCCAGTACTTC. Its translation is CASSPPASQETQYF. Based on the CDR3 plus reference TRBV18 and TRBJ2-5, the full variable domain is NAGVMQNPRHLVRRRGQEARLRCSPMKGHSHVYWYRQLPEEGLKFMVYLQKENIIDESGMPKERFSAEFPKEGPSILRIQQVVRGDSAAYFCASSPPASQETQYFGPGTRLLVL.

CDR3 bases: TGTGCCAGCAGCTGGACTAGCGGGGGCTCCTACAATGAGCAGTTCTTC. As protein: CASSWTSGGSYNEQFF. The rearrangement uses TRBV7-3 and TRBJ2-1, with 13 bases lining up with TRBD2. V was pared by 4 bases and J by 0 bases, with 0 bases of the junction left unmatched. CDR3 length: 16 amino acids. Germline V lookup: CDR1 SGHTA, CDR2 FQGTGA.

This rearrangement joins TRBV10-2 to TRBJ1-4; the D is unclear. The germline CDR1 and CDR2 sequences are WSHSY and SAAADI. The V gene lost 5 bases and the J gene lost 3 bases, with 10 bases spanning the gap. The CDR3 extends over 14 amino acids. CDR3 in DNA: TGCGCCAGCAGTATGGAGCCGGCTAATGAAAAACTGTTTTTT. As protein: CASSMEPANEKLFF.

V is TRBV6-2 or TRBV6-3 and J is TRBJ2-2; 9 positions match TRBD2. Trimming cost V 7 bases and J 6 bases; bases outside gene matches: 18. CDR1 and CDR2 from the germline V gene are MNHEY and SVGEGT. This CDR3 is 18 amino acids long. CDR3 DNA sequence: TGTGCCAGCATCCCAATTACGGCGGGGGGGCTAACCTCCGGGGAGCTGTTTTTT. It specifies CASIPITAGGLTSGELFF.

CDR3: CASSIDRGQPNEKLFF. The CDR3 DNA reads TGTGCCAGTAGTATAGATCGGGGACAGCCTAATGAAAAACTGTTTTTT. The chain combines TRBV19 with TRBJ1-4; 7 positions match TRBD1. Per the germline V gene, CDR1 is LNHDA and CDR2 is SQIVND (reference sequence). The V gene end was trimmed by 0 bases and the J gene end by 3 bases; junction bases not matched to a gene: 4. The CDR3 runs to 16 residues.

The chain has TRBV21-1 and TRBJ2-7; TRBD1 is taken as the D call from the table, unchecked against the DNA. TRBV21-1 is a listed pseudogene. The CDR3 extends over 17 amino acids. The DNA of the CDR3 is TGTGCCAGCAGCAAAGCGGGTCGGAGAAGGGGGTCGTACGAGCAGTACTTC. The encoded protein is CASSKAGRRRGSYEQYF.

The V and J genes are TRBV7-8 and TRBJ2-1; 8 nucleotides align to TRBD2. V shed 5 bases and J 4 bases; nucleotides not matched to a gene: 7. Germline V gene data show CDR1 as SGHVS and CDR2 as FQNEAQ. This CDR3 comprises 15 residues. The DNA of the CDR3 is TGTGCCAGCAGCCCCCCCGGGACTAGATACAATGAGCAGTTCTTC. This gives the protein CASSPPGTRYNEQFF.

The chain uses TRBV7-3 and TRBJ2-7; a weak D match, TRBD2 (5 bases). The CDR3 totals 16 residues. Germline-derived CDR1 and CDR2 are SGHTA and FQGTGA. V gave up 5 bases and J gave up 6 bases, with 23 bases separating them. The CDR3 DNA reads as TGTGCCAGCAGCCCCCCCGTCGGCGGCCCGGGGAGCGAGCAGTACTTC. Translating it yields CASSPPVGGPGSEQYF.

The chain links TRBV4-3 to TRBJ2-1; perhaps TRBD2 as D (7 bases). From germline, CDR1 is LGHNA and CDR2 YSLEER. V was pared by 1 base and J by 4 bases, with 14 bases between. The CDR3 runs 16 residues. The CDR3 is CASSQVRGRLYNEQFF. CDR3 bases: TGCGCCAGCAGCCAAGTGCGGGGGCGTTTGTACAATGAGCAGTTCTTC.

The CDR3 nucleotides read TGTGCCATCAGTGGAACTAGCGGGGGGGCTTACGAGCAGTACTTC. Protein: CAISGTSGGAYEQYF. This chain links TRBV10-3 with TRBJ2-7; 13 nucleotides align to TRBD2. The CDR3 is 15 amino acids. Germline V CDR1 and CDR2: ENHRY, SYGVKD. The J segment lost 4 bases and the V segment lost 4 bases, leaving 4 bases of the junction unmatched.

The rearrangement links TRBV2 to TRBJ1-6; D not certain. The germline V gene has CDR1 SNHLY and CDR2 FYNNEI. Trimming took off 1 base at V and 6 bases at J, with 7 bases between the two ends. This CDR3 contains 14 residues. CDR3 DNA sequence: TGTGCCAGCAGTGAAGGTACTGCTAATTCACCCCTCCACTTT. Its protein product is CASSEGTANSPLHF.

The chain has TRBV4-2 and TRBJ2-3, with TRBD2 matching 11 bases. V lost 3 bases and J lost 3; bases outside the gene matches: 17. This CDR3 comprises 20 residues. The germline CDR1 and CDR2 sequences are LGHNA and YNFKEQ. In DNA, the CDR3 is TGTGCCAGCAGCCAGTCCCTAGCGGGGGGCGAAATTCACAAGACAGATACGCAGTATTTT. As protein: CASSQSLAGGEIHKTDTQYF.

CDR3 loop: CAITRGIGELFF. CDR3 in DNA: TGTGCCATCACCAGGGGGATCGGGGAGCTGTTTTTT. The chain is built from TRBV10-3 and TRBJ2-2, with 7 bases matching TRBD1. Germline trimming cut 7 bases from V and 7 bases from J; bases unmatched to any gene: 3. The length of the CDR3 is 12 residues. Germline assignment: CDR1 ENHRY and CDR2 SYGVKD.

V and J are TRBV5-4 and TRBJ1-1, with D perhaps TRBD1 (5 bases). This CDR3 contains 14 residues. Trimming stripped 2 bases from V and 5 bases from J, with 13 bases between. Germline V gene lookup returns CDR1 SGHNT and CDR2 YYREEE (reference sequence). In nucleotides, the CDR3 is TGTGCCAGCAGCTTCGAGCACAGGCCTACTGAAGCTTTCTTT. Protein sequence: CASSFEHRPTEAFF.

There are a few counts of this clone. DNA for the CDR3: TGTGCCAGCAGAGAGGGACAAAACAATGAGCAGTTCTTC. Its protein is CASREGQNNEQFF. This chain links TRBV2 with TRBJ2-1; the D gene is possibly TRBD1 (6 bases). From germline, CDR1 is SNHLY and CDR2 FYNNEI. The CDR3 runs 13 residues. V was shortened by 6 bases and J by 5 bases, with 11 bases between the two germline ends.

This clone was seen a single time. V and J are TRBV4-1 and TRBJ2-3; D remains ambiguous. The CDR3 is 14 residues long. Germline CDR1 and CDR2: MGHRA and YSYEKL. The ends were cut back, 4 bases at V and 3 bases at J, with 11 bases in the middle. Here the CDR3 DNA reads TGCGCCAGCAGCCCAACTTCACTTACAGATACGCAGTATTTT. Its translation: CASSPTSLTDTQYF.

The V and J genes are TRBV5-4 and TRBJ1-2, with a possible D match to TRBD1 (6 bases). Germline-derived CDR1 and CDR2 are SGHNT and YYREEE (reference sequence). The V end lost 0 bases, the J end lost 3 bases, and 12 bases lay between the germline ends. The CDR3 runs 15 residues. In DNA form, the CDR3 reads TGTGCCAGCAGCTTGGGGGGCGGGGGCTACTATGGCTACACCTTC. Residues: CASSLGGGGYYGYTF.

This chain joins TRBV5-1 and TRBJ1-1; weak D call: TRBD1 (5 bases). The CDR3 has 15 residues. V gave up 0 bases and J gave up 8 bases, with 17 bases separating them. The germline V gene encodes CDR1 SGHRS and CDR2 YFSETQ. The CDR3 region has the DNA TGCGCCAGCAGCTTGGTGCCAGGGCCAGAAGAAGAAGCTTTCTTT. Translated: CASSLVPGPEEEAFF.

The V call is TRBV10-2, the J call TRBJ2-3; the match to TRBD2 covers 8 bases. Germline CDR1 is WSHSY and CDR2 is SAAADI. CDR3 size: 14 residues. Unmatched junction bases numbered 4, after V lost 5 bases and J lost 3 bases. In DNA, the CDR3 is TGCGCCAGCAGTCCAGCGGGGGTTACAGATACGCAGTATTTT. It yields the protein CASSPAGVTDTQYF.

This clone was found once. The CDR3 bases are TGTGCCAGCAGCTCACAGGGGAGGCAAGAGACCCAGTACTTC. It codes for CASSSQGRQETQYF. The rearrangement uses TRBV7-2 and TRBJ2-5, with a possible D match to TRBD1 (7 bases). Trimming took 4 bases from V and 2 from J, leaving 11 bases between them. The germline gives CDR1 SGHTA, CDR2 FQGNSA. CDR3 length: 14 amino acids.

This sequence joins TRBV12-1 and TRBJ2-7; the table's D call of TRBD2 was not tested on the DNA. TRBV12-1 is marked as a pseudogene. The CDR3 is made up of 12 amino acids. The CDR3 DNA reads as TGTGCCAGTACTAGCGCCTCCTACGAGCAGTACTTC. Protein: CASTSASYEQYF.